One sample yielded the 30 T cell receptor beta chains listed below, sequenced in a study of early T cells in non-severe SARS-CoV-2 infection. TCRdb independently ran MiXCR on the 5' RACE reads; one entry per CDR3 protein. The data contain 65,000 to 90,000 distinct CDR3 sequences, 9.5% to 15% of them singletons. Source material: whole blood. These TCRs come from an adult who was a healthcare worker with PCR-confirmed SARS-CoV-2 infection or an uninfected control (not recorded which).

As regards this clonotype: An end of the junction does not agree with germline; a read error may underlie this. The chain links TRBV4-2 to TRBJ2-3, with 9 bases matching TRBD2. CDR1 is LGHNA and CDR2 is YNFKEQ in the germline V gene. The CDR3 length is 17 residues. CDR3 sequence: CASNQDPASGETDTQYF. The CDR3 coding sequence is TGTGCCAGCAACCAAGATCCGGCTAGCGGGGAAACAGATACGCAGTATTTT.

The CDR3 nucleotides read TGCAGCGTTACCCCGGACGGATATAATGAAAAACTGTTTTTT. Translated, it gives CSVTPDGYNEKLFF. The chain carries TRBV29-1 and TRBJ1-4; no reliable D call. The CDR3 runs 14 residues. With 5 bases removed from V and 4 bases from J, the gap between germline ends came to 14 bases. Germline CDR1 SQVTM, CDR2 ANQGSEA.

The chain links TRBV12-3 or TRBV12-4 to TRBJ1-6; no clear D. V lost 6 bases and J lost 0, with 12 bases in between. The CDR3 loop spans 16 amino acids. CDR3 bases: TGTGCCAGCAGGTCTCCAAGGAGCTCCTATAATTCACCCCTCCACTTT. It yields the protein CASRSPRSSYNSPLHF.

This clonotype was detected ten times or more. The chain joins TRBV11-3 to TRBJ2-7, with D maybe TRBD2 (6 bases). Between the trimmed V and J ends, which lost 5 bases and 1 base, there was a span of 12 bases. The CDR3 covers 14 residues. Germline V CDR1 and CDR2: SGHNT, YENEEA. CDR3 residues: CASSGGAGSYEQYF. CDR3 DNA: TGTGCCAGCAGCGGCGGGGCAGGATCCTACGAGCAGTACTTC.

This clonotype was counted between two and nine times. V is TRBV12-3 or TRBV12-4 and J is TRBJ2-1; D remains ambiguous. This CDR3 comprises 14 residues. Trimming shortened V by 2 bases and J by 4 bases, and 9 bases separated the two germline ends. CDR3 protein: CASSLMARYNEQFF. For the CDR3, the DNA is TGTGCCAGCAGTTTAATGGCGCGGTACAATGAGCAGTTCTTC.

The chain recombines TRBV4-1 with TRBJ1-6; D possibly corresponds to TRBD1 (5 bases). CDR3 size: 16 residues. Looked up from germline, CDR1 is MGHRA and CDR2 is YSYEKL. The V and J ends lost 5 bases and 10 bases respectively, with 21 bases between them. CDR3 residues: CASSSSPGAGRSPLHF. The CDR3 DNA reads TGCGCCAGCAGCTCGAGCCCCGGGGCAGGGCGCTCACCCCTCCACTTT.

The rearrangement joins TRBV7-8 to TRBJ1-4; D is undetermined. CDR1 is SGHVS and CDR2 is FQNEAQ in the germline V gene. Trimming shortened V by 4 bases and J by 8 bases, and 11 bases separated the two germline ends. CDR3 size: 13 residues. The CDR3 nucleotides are TGTGCCAGCAGCTCCTGGGTCGAGGAAAAACTGTTTTTT. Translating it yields CASSSWVEEKLFF.

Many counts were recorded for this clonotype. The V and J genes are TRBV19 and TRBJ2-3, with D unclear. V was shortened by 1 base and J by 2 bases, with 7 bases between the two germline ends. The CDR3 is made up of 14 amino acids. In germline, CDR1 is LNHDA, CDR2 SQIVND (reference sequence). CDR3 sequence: CASSIGGSTDTQYF. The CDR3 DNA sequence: TGTGCCAGTAGTATAGGTGGATCCACAGATACGCAGTATTTT.

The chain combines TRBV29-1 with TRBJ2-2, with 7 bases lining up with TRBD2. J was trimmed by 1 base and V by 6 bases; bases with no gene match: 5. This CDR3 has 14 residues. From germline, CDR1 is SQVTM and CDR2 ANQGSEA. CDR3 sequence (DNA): TGCAGCGTGGACAAGCGGGGGAACACCGGGGAGCTGTTTTTT. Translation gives CSVDKRGNTGELFF.

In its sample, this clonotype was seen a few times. The CDR3 loop reads CASSPGTYFTDTQYF. CDR3 bases: TGTGCCAGCAGCCCTGGGACGTATTTCACAGATACGCAGTATTTT. The V gene is TRBV5-4, the J gene TRBJ2-3; D is tentatively TRBD1 or TRBD2 (5 bases each). Trimming stripped 4 bases from V and 2 bases from J, with 14 bases between. Looked up from germline, CDR1 is SGHNT and CDR2 is YYREEE (reference sequence). The CDR3 consists of 15 residues.

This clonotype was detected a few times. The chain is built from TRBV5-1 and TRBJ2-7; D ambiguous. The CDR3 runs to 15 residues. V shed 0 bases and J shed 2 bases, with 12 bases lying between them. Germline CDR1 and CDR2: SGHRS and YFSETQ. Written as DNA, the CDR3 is TGCGCCAGCAGCTTGGAAATGGGATTAACCTACGAGCAGTACTTC. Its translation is CASSLEMGLTYEQYF. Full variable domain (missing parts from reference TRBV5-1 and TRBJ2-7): KAGVTQTPRYLIKTRGQQVTLSCSPISGHRSVSWYQQTPGQGLQFLFEYFSETQRNKGNFPGRFSGRQFSNSRSEMNVSTLELGDSALYLCASSLEMGLTYEQYFGPGTRLTVT.

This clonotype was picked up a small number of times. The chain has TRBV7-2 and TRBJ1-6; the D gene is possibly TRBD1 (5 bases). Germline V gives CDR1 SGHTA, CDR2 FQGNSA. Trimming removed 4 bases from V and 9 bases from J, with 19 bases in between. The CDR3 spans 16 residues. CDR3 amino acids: CASSWKVGGSSSPLHF. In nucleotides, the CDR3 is TGTGCCAGCAGCTGGAAGGTGGGGGGGTCGAGTTCACCCCTCCACTTT.

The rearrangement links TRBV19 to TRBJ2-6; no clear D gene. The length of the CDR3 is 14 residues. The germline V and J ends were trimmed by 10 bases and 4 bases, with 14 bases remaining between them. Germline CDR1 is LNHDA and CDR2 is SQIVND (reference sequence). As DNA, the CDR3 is TGTGCCACCACTCCCGGGTCGGGGGCCAACGTCCTGACTTTC. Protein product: CATTPGSGANVLTF.

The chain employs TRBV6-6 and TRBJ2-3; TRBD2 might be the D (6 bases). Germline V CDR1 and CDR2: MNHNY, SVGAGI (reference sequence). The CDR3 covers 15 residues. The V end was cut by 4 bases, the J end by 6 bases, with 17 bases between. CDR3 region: CASSWVAARGDTQYF. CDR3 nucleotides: TGTGCCAGCAGTTGGGTAGCGGCTCGAGGGGATACGCAGTATTTT.

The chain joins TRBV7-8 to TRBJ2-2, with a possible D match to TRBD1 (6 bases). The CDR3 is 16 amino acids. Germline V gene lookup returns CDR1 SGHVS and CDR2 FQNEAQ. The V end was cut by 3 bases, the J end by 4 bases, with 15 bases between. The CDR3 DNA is TGTGCCAGCAGCTTCAAGGGGGTCTCGGGCACCGGGGAGCTGTTTTTT. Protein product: CASSFKGVSGTGELFF.

CDR3 DNA: TGTGCCAGCAGCCAGAACAGGGGCCTTAATGAAAAACTGTTTTTT. Its translation is CASSQNRGLNEKLFF. V is TRBV28 and J is TRBJ1-4; 7 positions agree with TRBD1. Germline CDR1 and CDR2: MDHEN and SYDVKM. V trimming: 6 bases; J trimming: 4 bases; junction bases outside the gene matches: 8. The CDR3 is 15 amino acids.

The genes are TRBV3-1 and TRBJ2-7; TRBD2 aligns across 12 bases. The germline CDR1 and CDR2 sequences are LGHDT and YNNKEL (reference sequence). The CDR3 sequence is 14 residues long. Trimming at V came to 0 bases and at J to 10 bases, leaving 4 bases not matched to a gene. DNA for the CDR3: TGTGCCAGCAGCCAAGACGCTAGCGGGAGGGCCCAGTACTTC. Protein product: CASSQDASGRAQYF.

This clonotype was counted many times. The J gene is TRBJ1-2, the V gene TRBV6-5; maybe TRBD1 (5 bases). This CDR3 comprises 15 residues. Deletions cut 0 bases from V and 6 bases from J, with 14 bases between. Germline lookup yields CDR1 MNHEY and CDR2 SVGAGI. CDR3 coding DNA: TGTGCCAGCAGTTACTCAAATCGGGGGTTAGATGGCTACACCTTC. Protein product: CASSYSNRGLDGYTF.

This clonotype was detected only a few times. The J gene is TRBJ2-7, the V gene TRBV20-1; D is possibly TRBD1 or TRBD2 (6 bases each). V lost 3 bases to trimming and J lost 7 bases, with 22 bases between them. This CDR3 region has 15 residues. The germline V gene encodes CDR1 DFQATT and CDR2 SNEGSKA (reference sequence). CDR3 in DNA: TGCAGTGCTAGGAGGGGGGTAGGTGTGGCCGGGGAGCAGTACTTC. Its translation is CSARRGVGVAGEQYF.

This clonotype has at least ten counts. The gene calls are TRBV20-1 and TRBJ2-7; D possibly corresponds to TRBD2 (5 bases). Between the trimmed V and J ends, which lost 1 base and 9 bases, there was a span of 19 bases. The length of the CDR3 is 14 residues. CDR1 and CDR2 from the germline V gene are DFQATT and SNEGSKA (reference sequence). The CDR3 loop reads CSARVEEVTSMQYF. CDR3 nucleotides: TGCAGTGCTAGAGTCGAGGAGGTTACGAGTATGCAGTACTTC.

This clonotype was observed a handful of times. This CDR3 is CASSLRTGRNTGELFF. The CDR3 region has the DNA TGTGCCAGCAGCCTGAGGACAGGGAGGAACACCGGGGAGCTGTTTTTT. J is TRBJ2-2 and V is TRBV7-9, with 8 bases that match TRBD1. CDR3 length: 16 residues. Germline CDR1 reads SEHNR; CDR2 reads FQNEAQ (reference sequence). The trim removed 5 bases at V and 1 base at J, leaving 6 bases unmatched.

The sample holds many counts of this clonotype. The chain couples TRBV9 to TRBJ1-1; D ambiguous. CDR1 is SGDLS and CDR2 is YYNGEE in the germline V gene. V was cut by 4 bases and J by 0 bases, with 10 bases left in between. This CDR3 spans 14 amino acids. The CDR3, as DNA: TGTGCCAGCAGCCCGAGCCTTCTGAACACTGAAGCTTTCTTT. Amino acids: CASSPSLLNTEAFF. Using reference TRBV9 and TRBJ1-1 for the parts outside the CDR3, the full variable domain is DSGVTQTPKHLITATGQRVTLRCSPRSGDLSVYWYQQSLDQGLQFLIQYYNGEERAKGNILERFSAQQFPDLHSELNLSSLELGDSALYFCASSPSLLNTEAFFGQGTRLTVV.

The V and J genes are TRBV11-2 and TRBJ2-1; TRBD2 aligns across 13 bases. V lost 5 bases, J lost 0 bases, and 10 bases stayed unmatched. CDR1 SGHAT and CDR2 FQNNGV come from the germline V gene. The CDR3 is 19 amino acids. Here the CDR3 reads CASSASGTSGASSYNEQFF. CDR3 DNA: TGTGCCAGCAGCGCCTCCGGGACTAGCGGGGCGAGCTCCTACAATGAGCAGTTCTTC.

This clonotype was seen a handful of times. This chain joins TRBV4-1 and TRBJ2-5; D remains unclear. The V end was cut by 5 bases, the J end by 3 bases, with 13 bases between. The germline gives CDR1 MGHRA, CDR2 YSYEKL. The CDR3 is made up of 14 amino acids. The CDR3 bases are TGCGCCAGCAGCGCTATGGGCATCGAAGAGACCCAGTACTTC. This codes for CASSAMGIEETQYF.

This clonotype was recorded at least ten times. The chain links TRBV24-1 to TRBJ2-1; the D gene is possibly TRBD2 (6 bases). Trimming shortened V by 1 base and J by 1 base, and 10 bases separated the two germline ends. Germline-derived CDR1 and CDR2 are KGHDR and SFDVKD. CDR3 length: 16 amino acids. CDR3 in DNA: TGTGCCACCAGTGATTTTGCGGGGTGGTCCTACAATGAGCAGTTCTTC. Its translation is CATSDFAGWSYNEQFF.

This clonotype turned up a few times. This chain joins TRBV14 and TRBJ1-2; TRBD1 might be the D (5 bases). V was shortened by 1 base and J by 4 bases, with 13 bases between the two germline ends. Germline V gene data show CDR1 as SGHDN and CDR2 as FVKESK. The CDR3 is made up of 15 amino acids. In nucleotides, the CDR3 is TGTGCCAGCAGCCAAGTTTCTGGCAGGGCCTATGGCTACACCTTC. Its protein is CASSQVSGRAYGYTF.

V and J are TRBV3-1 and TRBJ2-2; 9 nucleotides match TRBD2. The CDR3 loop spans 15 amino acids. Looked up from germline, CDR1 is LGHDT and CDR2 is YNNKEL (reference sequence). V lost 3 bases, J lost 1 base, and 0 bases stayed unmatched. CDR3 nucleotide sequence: TGTGCCAGCAGCCAGACTAGCGGGAACACCGGGGAGCTGTTTTTT. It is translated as CASSQTSGNTGELFF.

CDR3 sequence reads: CASSLPGTGSEKLFF. The CDR3, as DNA: TGTGCCAGCAGCCTTCCCGGGACAGGGTCGGAAAAACTGTTTTTT. The V gene is TRBV28, the J gene TRBJ1-4; 9 nucleotides line up with TRBD1. Germline CDR1 is MDHEN and CDR2 is SYDVKM. This CDR3 is built from 15 residues. With 6 bases clipped from V and 8 bases from J, the junction kept 10 bases outside the gene matches.

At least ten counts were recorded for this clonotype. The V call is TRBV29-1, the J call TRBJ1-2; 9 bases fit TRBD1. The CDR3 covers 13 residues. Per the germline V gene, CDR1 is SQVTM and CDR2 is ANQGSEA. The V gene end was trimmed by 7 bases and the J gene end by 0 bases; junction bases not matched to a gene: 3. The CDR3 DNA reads TGCAGCGCCGGACAGGGGACTAACTATGGCTACACCTTC. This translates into CSAGQGTNYGYTF.

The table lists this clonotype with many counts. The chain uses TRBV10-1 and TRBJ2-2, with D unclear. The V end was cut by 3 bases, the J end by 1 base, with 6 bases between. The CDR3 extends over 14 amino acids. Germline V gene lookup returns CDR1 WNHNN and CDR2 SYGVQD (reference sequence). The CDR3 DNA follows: TGCGCCAGCAGTGAAAGAAGGAACACCGGGGAGCTGTTTTTT. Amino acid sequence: CASSERRNTGELFF.